The clone carrying this T cell receptor beta chain was detected a few times. Original methodology: The authors estimated nucleated cell counts from reference gene primer amplification. The table came from immunoSEQ multiplex PCR; TCRdb's copy has only in-frame clones and leaves some out. V and J calls and clone size are as listed in that table; D and trimming were resolved from the DNA. Of about 190,000 clones in the sample, around 90% were seen once. The data were taken from a study of blood T cell repertoires in COVID-19. Study details: From the United States, Italy and Spain came samples of acute and convalescent COVID-19. T cells, B-cell-depleted T cells, or PBMCs provided the cDNA or gDNA that served as material.

V gave up 2 bases and J gave up 2 bases, with 18 bases separating them. This CDR3 comprises 17 residues. Germline V gives CDR1 LGHNA, CDR2 YNFKEQ. The material sequenced was peripheral blood. The receptor comes from a man aged 50 to 59 with acute or convalescent COVID-19. The chain recombines TRBV4-2 with TRBJ2-5, with D maybe TRBD1 (5 bases). CDR3 protein: CASSQTPYTPGQETQYF. The CDR3 DNA is TGTGCCAGCAGCCAAACGCCCTACACCCCAGGGCAAGAGACCCAGTACTTC.